This T cell receptor beta chain came from a study of shared clonotypes between healthy human individuals. Study at large: Three plates each covered CD4 naive and memory; CD8 naive two, CD8 memory one.

In germline, CDR1 is WNHNN, CDR2 SYGVQD (reference sequence). Trimming removed 2 bases from V and 2 bases from J, with 16 bases in between. The CDR3 length is 16 residues. The study's findings and limits: Non-shared clonotypes showed lower generation probabilities than clonotypes common to all four donors.

The assay was immunoSEQ multiplex PCR, and TCRdb's table has in-frame clones only and misses some. The table shows 110,000 or so clones, with 55% to 80% occurring only once. Pooled CD45RO+ cells and CCR7-negative CD45RA+ TemRA cells made up CD8 memory. As for this clone: Antigen unknown.

Sequencing used memory CD8+ T cells sorted from blood. Subset given: CD45RO+ cells pooled with CCR7-negative TemRA cells. The clonotype comes from a woman younger than 45 in good health. The genes are TRBV10-1 and TRBJ2-7; no clear D. The DNA for the CDR3 is TGCGCCAGCAGTGAGAGGTGGGCAGCAACCCCCTACGAGCAGTACTTC. Residues: CASSERWAATPYEQYF.